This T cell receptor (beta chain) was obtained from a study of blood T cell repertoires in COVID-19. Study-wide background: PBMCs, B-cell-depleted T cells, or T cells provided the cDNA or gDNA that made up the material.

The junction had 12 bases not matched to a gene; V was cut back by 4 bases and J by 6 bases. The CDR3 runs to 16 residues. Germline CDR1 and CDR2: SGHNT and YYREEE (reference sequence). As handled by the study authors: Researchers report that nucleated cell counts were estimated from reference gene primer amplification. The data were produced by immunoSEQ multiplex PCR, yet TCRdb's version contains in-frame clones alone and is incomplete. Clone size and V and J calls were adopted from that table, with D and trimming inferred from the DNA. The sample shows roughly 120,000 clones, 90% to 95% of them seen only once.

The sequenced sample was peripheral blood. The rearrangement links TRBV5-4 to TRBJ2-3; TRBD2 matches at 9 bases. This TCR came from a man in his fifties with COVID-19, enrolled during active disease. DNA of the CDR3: TGTGCCAGCAGCGTTCCACCTTTAGCGGGAGAGGATACGCAGTATTTT. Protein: CASSVPPLAGEDTQYF. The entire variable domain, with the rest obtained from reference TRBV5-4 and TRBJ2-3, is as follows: ETGVTQSPTHLIKTRGQQVTLRCSSQSGHNTVSWYQQALGQGPQFIFQYYREEENGRGNFPPRFSGLQFPNYSSELNVNALELDDSALYLCASSVPPLAGEDTQYFGPGTRLTVL.